This T cell receptor beta chain came from a study of OX40 agonist ivuxolimab in advanced cancers. Study-wide background: Three patients got partial responses; one had hepatocellular carcinoma and two had cutaneous melanoma. Study-wide results and limits: On average, a greater number of expanded clones characterised CD8+ T cells relative to CD4+.

Measured with immunoSEQ multiplex PCR; TCRdb has only the in-frame clones, and not every one. This table has some 68,000 clones, approximately 90% appearing once. As for this clone: The antigen is undetermined.

V shed 6 bases and J shed 8 bases, with 13 bases lying between them. The CDR3 covers 13 residues. Per germline, CDR1 SGHVS and CDR2 FNYEAQ. The V and J genes are TRBV7-6 and TRBJ1-4; D call uncertain. The source material was CD4+ or CD8+ T cells sorted from blood, sampled in a trial of the OX40 agonist ivuxolimab. This TCR was recovered from an adult with an advanced solid tumor such as melanoma, head and neck, liver or kidney cancer. CDR3 sequence: CASSFRGGEKLFF. DNA of the CDR3: TGTGCCAGCAGTTTTCGGGGAGGAGAAAAACTGTTTTTT.